Here is one T cell receptor (beta chain) with its context. This sample was taken from a study of blood T cell repertoires in COVID-19. This table comes from immunoSEQ multiplex PCR, and its TCRdb copy is limited to in-frame clones, with some not included. The table records about 200,000 clones, around 90% of them present only once. The CDR3 sequence is 15 residues long. Germline V gives CDR1 SGHNT, CDR2 YENEEA. V was clipped by 5 bases and J by 1 base; unmatched bases: 4. The chain links TRBV11-3 to TRBJ2-3; 9 nucleotides match TRBD2. The sequence was collected from a man aged 25-40 years who had recovered from COVID-19. The sample consisted of PBMCs or T cells enriched from blood (not recorded which). CDR3 sequence (DNA): TGTGCCAGCAGCCCGGGACTAGCAGGCACAGATACGCAGTATTTT. Its translation is CASSPGLAGTDTQYF.